This T cell receptor (beta chain) was recovered during a study of T cell responses to AZD1222 COVID-19 vaccine. Overall study findings and caveats: Of spike-specific TCRs, nearly half reportedly target regions left unmutated in variants.

The V and J ends lost 5 bases and 1 base respectively, with 15 bases between them. The CDR3 contains 15 residues. Germline-derived CDR1 and CDR2 are SGHAT and FQNNGV. Clones were sequenced by immunoSEQ multiplex PCR, and TCRdb holds only the in-frame ones, with some missing. This table has 80,000 to 90,000 clones, approximately 91% appearing once. Remarks on this clone: The antigen is undetermined.

The TCR was taken from an adult who received the AZD1222 COVID-19 vaccine. The sample here was peripheral blood, taken 28 days after the second AZD1222 dose. The V gene is TRBV11-2, the J gene TRBJ2-7, with no clear D. The CDR3 loop is CASSHPGLRSYEQYF. CDR3 DNA: TGTGCCAGCAGCCACCCCGGGCTGAGATCCTACGAGCAGTACTTC.